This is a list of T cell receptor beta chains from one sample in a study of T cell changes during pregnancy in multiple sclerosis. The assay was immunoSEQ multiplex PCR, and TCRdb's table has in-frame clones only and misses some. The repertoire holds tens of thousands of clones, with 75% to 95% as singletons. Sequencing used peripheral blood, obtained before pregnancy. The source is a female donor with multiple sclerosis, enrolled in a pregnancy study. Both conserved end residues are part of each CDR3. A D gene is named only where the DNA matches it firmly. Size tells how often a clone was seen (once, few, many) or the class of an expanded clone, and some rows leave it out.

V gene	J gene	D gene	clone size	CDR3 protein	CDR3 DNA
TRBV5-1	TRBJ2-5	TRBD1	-	CASSPGRGFKETQYF	TGCGCCAGCAGCCCGGGCAGGGGGTTCAAAGAGACCCAGTACTTC
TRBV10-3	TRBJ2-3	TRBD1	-	CAISEIRGPRTDTQYF	TGTGCCATCAGTGAGATCAGGGGGCCGCGCACAGATACGCAGTATTTT
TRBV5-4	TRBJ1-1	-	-	CASSLDGGRITEAFF	TGTGCCAGCAGCTTGGACGGGGGGCGGATAACTGAAGCTTTCTTT
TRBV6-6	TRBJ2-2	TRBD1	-	CASSGQGTNTGELFF	TGTGCCAGCAGTGGACAGGGGACGAACACCGGGGAGCTGTTTTTT
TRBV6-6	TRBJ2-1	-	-	CASRLMASYNEQFF	TGTGCCAGCAGATTGATGGCCTCCTACAATGAGCAGTTCTTC
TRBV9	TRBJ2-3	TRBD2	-	CASSEYTGTSGGAPYF	TGTGCCAGCAGCGAGTATACCGGGACTAGCGGGGGGGCGCCCTATTTT
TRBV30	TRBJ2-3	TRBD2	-	CAWSPVLAGRTDTQYF	TGTGCCTGGAGCCCCGTACTAGCGGGGCGCACAGATACGCAGTATTTT
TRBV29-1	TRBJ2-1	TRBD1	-	CSVVPGQGYNEQFF	TGCAGCGTTGTACCGGGACAGGGGTACAATGAGCAGTTCTTC
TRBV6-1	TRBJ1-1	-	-	CASRWAQVGTEAFF	TGTGCCAGCAGGTGGGCACAGGTGGGGACTGAAGCTTTCTTT
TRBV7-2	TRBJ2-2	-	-	CASSLMVRQNTGELFF	TGTGCCAGCAGCTTAATGGTCAGACAGAACACCGGGGAGCTGTTTTTT
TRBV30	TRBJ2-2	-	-	CAWTKRGNTGELFF	TGTGCCTGGACGAAACGGGGAAACACCGGGGAGCTGTTTTTT
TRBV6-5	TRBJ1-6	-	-	CASSWGSMPSPLHF	TGTGCCAGCAGCTGGGGCTCGATGCCTTCACCCCTCCACTTT
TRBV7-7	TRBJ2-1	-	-	CASSTTAYNEQFF	TGTGCTAGCAGCACCACAGCCTACAATGAGCAGTTCTTC
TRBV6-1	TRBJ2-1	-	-	CASSEARRVSNEQFF	TGTGCCAGCAGTGAAGCGCGTCGGGTAAGCAATGAGCAGTTCTTC
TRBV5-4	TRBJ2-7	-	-	CASSFEVSTYEQYF	TGTGCCAGCAGCTTCGAGGTGTCAACCTACGAGCAGTACTTC
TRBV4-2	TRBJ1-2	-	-	CASSSGGADYGYTF	TGTGCCAGCAGCTCAGGTGGGGCCGACTATGGCTACACCTTC
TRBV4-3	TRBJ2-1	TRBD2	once	CASSQVRRGAPSYNEQFF	TGCGCCAGCAGCCAAGTCCGGCGGGGGGCGCCCTCCTACAATGAGCAGTTCTTC
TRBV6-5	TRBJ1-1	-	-	CASSLARVTEAFF	TGTGCCAGCAGTCTTGCCCGGGTCACTGAAGCTTTCTTT
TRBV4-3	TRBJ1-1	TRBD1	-	CASSQGAGGNTEAFF	TGCGCCAGCAGCCAAGGAGCAGGGGGGAACACTGAAGCTTTCTTT
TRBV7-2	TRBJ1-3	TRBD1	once	CASSLGLDRAGNTIYF	TGTGCCAGCAGCTTAGGACTGGACAGGGCTGGAAACACCATATATTTT
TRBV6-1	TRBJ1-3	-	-	CASSEGSGYTIYF	TGTGCCAGCAGTGAAGGGTCGGGGTACACCATATATTTT
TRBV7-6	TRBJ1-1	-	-	CASSLGGNAQAFF	TGTGCCAGCAGCTTAGGGGGCAACGCGCAAGCTTTCTTT
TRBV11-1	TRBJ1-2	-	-	CASSLAGVAGYTF	TGTGCCAGCAGCTTAGCAGGAGTTGCTGGCTACACCTTC
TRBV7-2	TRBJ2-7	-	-	CASSFPQAPKQYF	TGTGCCAGCAGCTTCCCCCAGGCCCCGAAGCAGTACTTC
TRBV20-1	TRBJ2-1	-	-	CSASAYNEQFF	TGCAGTGCTAGCGCCTACAATGAGCAGTTCTTC